Listed below are T cell receptor beta chains from one sample, sequenced in a study of T-cell memory formation after mild COVID-19. TCRdb passed the 5' RACE reads through MiXCR, listing each CDR3 protein once. This sample yields around 29,000 distinct CDR3 sequences, of which about 16% are seen a single time; roughly 1.3% belongs to the top ten. Sequencing used PBMCs or a T cell subset sorted from them (not recorded which). These receptors all come from an adult who had mild COVID-19 (a few samples of this study predate the infection). Cell type and time point are not known. CDR3s include the opening cysteine and the closing phenylalanine or tryptophan. D genes are given only for firm matches. Clone size, where shown, is once, few, many, or a class for clones that have expanded.

v_call	j_call	d_call	clone_size	cdr3_nt	cdr3_aa
TRBV5-1	TRBJ1-1	NA	many	TGCGCCAGCAGCTTCGGGATTGGGACTGAAGCTTTCTTT	CASSFGIGTEAFF
TRBV5-1	TRBJ2-7	NA	NA	TGCGCCAGCAGCGGGGCCCTTGAAGGACAGACCTTATACGAGCAGTACTTC	CASSGALEGQTLYEQYF
TRBV24-1	TRBJ1-2	NA	few	TGTGCCACCAGTGATTTCCAGGGGTATGGCTACACCTTC	CATSDFQGYGYTF
TRBV12-3/TRBV12-4	TRBJ2-5	NA	NA	TGTGCCAGCAGTTTAATCACAGGCCAAGAGACCCAGTACTTC	CASSLITGQETQYF
TRBV7-3	TRBJ1-1	TRBD1	many	TGTGCCAGCACAGGGGGGAACACTGAAGCTTTCTTT	CASTGGNTEAFF
TRBV7-6	TRBJ2-2	NA	NA	TGTGCCAGCAGCTTATCGGCAGGGGTGAACACCGGGGAGCTGTTTTTT	CASSLSAGVNTGELFF
TRBV3-1	TRBJ1-1	TRBD1	few	TGTGCCAGCAGCCAAGAAAGAAAACCAGGGGGCTTGACTGAAGCTTTCTTT	CASSQERKPGGLTEAFF
TRBV14	TRBJ2-5	NA	many	TGTGCCAGCAGCCAACAAGAGACCCAGTACTTC	CASSQQETQYF
TRBV27	TRBJ2-1	NA	many	TGTGCCAGCAGTTTCGGCAGGGCAAGTGTCAATGAGCAGTTCTTC	CASSFGRASVNEQFF
TRBV7-8	TRBJ1-2	NA	many	TGTGCCAGCAGCTTAGCGAGGGGGATTGAGGGCTACACCTTC	CASSLARGIEGYTF
TRBV24-1	TRBJ2-7	NA	many	TGTGCCACCAGTGATGGTGGGGGCTACGAGCAGTACTTC	CATSDGGGYEQYF
TRBV27	TRBJ2-7	TRBD1	once	TGTGCCAGCAAACCGGTGCCAGGGGGCACAACAAGAGAAACCTACGAGCAGTACTTC	CASKPVPGGTTRETYEQYF
TRBV11-2	TRBJ2-6	TRBD2	NA	TGTGCCAGCAGATCCTTTTCCCGGGGGGCTGGGGCCAACGTCCTGACTTTC	CASRSFSRGAGANVLTF
TRBV27	TRBJ1-5	NA	NA	TGTGCCAGTTGGGGAGTAGGCAATCAGCCCCAGCATTTT	CASWGVGNQPQHF
TRBV7-6	TRBJ2-7	TRBD1	NA	TGTGCCAGCAGCGTAGAGACGGACAGGGTAGACGAGCAGTACTTC	CASSVETDRVDEQYF
TRBV3-1	TRBJ2-6	TRBD1	many	TGTGCCAGCAGGCGGACAGGGGGCCTCTCTGGGGCCAACGTCCTGACTTTC	CASRRTGGLSGANVLTF
TRBV12-3/TRBV12-4	TRBJ2-5	TRBD2	many	TGTGCCAGCAGTACTAGCGGGAGGGTGTTAGAGACCCAGTACTTC	CASSTSGRVLETQYF
TRBV7-3	TRBJ2-5	TRBD1	many	TGTGCCAGCAGCTTGTCAGGGGGCGCGGGATTAGAGACCCAGTACTTC	CASSLSGGAGLETQYF
TRBV5-1	TRBJ2-5	TRBD2	many	TGCGCCAGCAGCTCGCCGGGAGGACAAGAGACCCAGTACTTC	CASSSPGGQETQYF
TRBV7-2	TRBJ2-5	NA	many	TGTGCCAGCAGCTTGTTCCTAGGGTCTATGGAGACCCAGTACTTC	CASSLFLGSMETQYF
TRBV24-1	TRBJ2-6	NA	NA	TGTGCCACCAGTGACCCCAGATCCGGGGCCAACGTCCTGACTTTC	CATSDPRSGANVLTF
TRBV29-1	TRBJ2-7	NA	many	TGCAGCGTTGAAGGGCAGGGCACCGTTTCCCACGAGCAGTACTTC	CSVEGQGTVSHEQYF
TRBV7-2	TRBJ2-7	NA	medium-sized	TGTGCCAGCAGCTTAGGGACTCACTCCTACGAGCAGTACTTC	CASSLGTHSYEQYF
TRBV12-3/TRBV12-4	TRBJ1-2	NA	few	TGTGCCAGCAGTCTCGGGACATTCTATGGCTACACCTTC	CASSLGTFYGYTF
TRBV25-1	TRBJ1-1	NA	few	TGTGCCAGCAGTGAACCATACGGGCGTTACACTGAAGCTTTCTTT	CASSEPYGRYTEAFF
TRBV3-1	TRBJ2-2	TRBD1	many	TGTGCCAGCAGCCGATTGACAGGGCCCGGGGAGCTGTTTTTT	CASSRLTGPGELFF
TRBV7-9	TRBJ2-5	NA	many	TGTGCCAGCAGCCCCAAGACTAGGCTACAAGAGACCCAGTACTTC	CASSPKTRLQETQYF
TRBV27	TRBJ1-5	NA	many	TGTGCCAGCAGTATGGAGGGGACCCTTAGCAATCAGCCCCAGCATTTT	CASSMEGTLSNQPQHF
TRBV3-1	TRBJ1-1	NA	many	TGTGCCAGCAACCGAGTAGGGGGTGACACTGAAGCTTTCTTT	CASNRVGGDTEAFF
TRBV6-5	TRBJ1-6	TRBD1	many	TGTGCCAGCAGACCCGGGACAGTTAATTCACCCCTCCACTTT	CASRPGTVNSPLHF
TRBV12-3/TRBV12-4	TRBJ2-5	TRBD1	many	TGTGCCAGCAGTAAGGACAGGGAGCGGAAGACCCAGTACTTC	CASSKDRERKTQYF
TRBV6-2/TRBV6-3	TRBJ1-6	NA	NA	TGTGCCAGCAGTTACTCTTCAACGGGACGGACGTTT	CASSYSSTGRTF
TRBV12-3/TRBV12-4	TRBJ1-1	NA	many	TGTGCCACCTTGGGGGGGGCCGTAAGGACTGAAGCTTTCTTT	CATLGGAVRTEAFF
TRBV5-1	TRBJ2-3	NA	many	TGCGCCAGCAGCTTGGTGGGGGGCCTTACAGATACGCAGTATTTT	CASSLVGGLTDTQYF
TRBV4-1	TRBJ1-1	NA	many	TGCGCCAGCAGCCCTAGACAGAGGAACACTGAAGCTTTCTTT	CASSPRQRNTEAFF
TRBV5-6	TRBJ2-7	NA	many	TGTGCCAGCAGTCGGGGCAGGGACGAGCAGTACTTC	CASSRGRDEQYF
TRBV6-5	TRBJ1-5	NA	many	TGTGCCAGCAGATTACGGGCCTCAGTAGAGAATCAGCCCCAGCATTTT	CASRLRASVENQPQHF
TRBV4-1	TRBJ1-2	TRBD1	many	TGCGCCAGCAGCCTATACGGGACAGCAGTCTATGGCTACACCTTC	CASSLYGTAVYGYTF
TRBV12-3/TRBV12-4	TRBJ1-2	NA	many	TGTGCCAGCAGTCCAGGACCCTTAAGTGGCTACACCTTC	CASSPGPLSGYTF
TRBV4-3	TRBJ2-3	TRBD2	many	TGCGCCAGCAGCCATTCTCGGACTAGCGGGAGCTTTGTAGATACGCAGTATTTT	CASSHSRTSGSFVDTQYF
TRBV4-2	TRBJ2-1	TRBD2	many	TGTGCCAGCAGCCAAGAGGGACTAGAGGGCTACAATGAGCAGTTCTTC	CASSQEGLEGYNEQFF
TRBV6-5	TRBJ2-7	NA	many	TGTGCCAGCAGTTACTCGGGCACATTGTCCCCCTACGAGCAGTACTTC	CASSYSGTLSPYEQYF
TRBV6-6	TRBJ1-3	TRBD1	many	TGTGCCAGCAGTCCCCTGGGGGAACAGGGGGCGAACACCATATATTTT	CASSPLGEQGANTIYF
TRBV7-8	TRBJ2-5	TRBD2	many	TGTGCCAGCTCCCCTGGTAGGACTAGCGGGAGGGGACAAGAGACCCAGTACTTC	CASSPGRTSGRGQETQYF
TRBV7-9	TRBJ2-7	TRBD1	many	TGTGCCAGCAGCCCAACCGGGACAGGAGCCTACGAGCAGTACTTC	CASSPTGTGAYEQYF
TRBV4-3	TRBJ2-7	TRBD1	NA	TGCGCCAGCAGCCGGACAGGGGCAGCGGGCGAGCAGTACTTC	CASSRTGAAGEQYF